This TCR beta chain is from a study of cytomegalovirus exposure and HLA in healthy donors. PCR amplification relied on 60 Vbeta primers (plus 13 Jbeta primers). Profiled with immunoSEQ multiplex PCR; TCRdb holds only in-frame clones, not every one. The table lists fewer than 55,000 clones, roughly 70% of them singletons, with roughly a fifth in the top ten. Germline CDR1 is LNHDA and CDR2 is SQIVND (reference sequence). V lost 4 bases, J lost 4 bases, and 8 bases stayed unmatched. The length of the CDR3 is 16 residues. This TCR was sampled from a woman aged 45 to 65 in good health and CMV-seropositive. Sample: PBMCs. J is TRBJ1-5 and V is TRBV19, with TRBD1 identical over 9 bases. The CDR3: CASSTTGQGWNQPQHF. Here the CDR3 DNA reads TGTGCCAGTAGTACGACGGGACAGGGCTGGAATCAGCCCCAGCATTTT.